This TCR beta chain is from a study of STAT3 mutations in large granular lymphocyte leukemia (dated by TCRdb to between 2017 and 2020). Broadly, across the study: About half of the T-LGLL patients who underwent longitudinal sequencing carried canonical activating STAT3 mutations. Over half of the T-LGLL patients were given one or more immunosuppressive therapy regimens, and approximately 44% of those treated had a hematologic response. To reconstruct clonal hierarchy and dynamics, serial deep sequencing of TCRbeta CDR3 and STAT3 was performed in patients with T-cell large granular lymphocyte leukemia. From an initial cohort of approximately 200 LGL patients, about 20 representative T-LGLL cases were chosen for longitudinal sequencing of TCRbeta and STAT3. As controls, the study also included longitudinal sequencing of a couple of patients with natural killer LGL leukemia. For each patient, sequencing was performed at an average of roughly 4 time points, with a range of 2 to 8 samplings. The paper as a whole reports these results and caveats: Persisting codominant clonotypes in some patients meant a small but highly pathogenic clone may have been missed. Dominant TCR clone burden was found to exceed STAT3 mutant burden in several patients, suggesting that STAT3 mutation arose secondarily within a pre-expanded clone. Variable intervals between samplings and differing treatment regimens complicated linking therapy response to changes in TCR clonal burden. Because no samples were available when a clone first appeared, clonal expansion had to be inferred from samplings taken at other points. In about 30% of the 18 patients, TCR clonotype switching occurred after therapy, and every newly emerging clone was STAT3 wild type. At least one immunodominant TCRbeta clonotype was identified in every T-LGLL patient, and multiple immunodominant subclonotypes were identified in about half of the T-LGLL patients.

On this clone: Its antigen has not been determined. One base away there is no much larger clone; base qualities are not given.

A distance of 12 bases separates the germline ends of V and J, which lose 2 bases and 4 bases respectively. The germline V gene encodes CDR1 SGHDN and CDR2 FVKESK. Measured from the cysteine to the phenylalanine, the CDR3 is 14 residues long. The sequence is cut down to CDR3 DNA, 42 bases in frame from base 1. DNA was extracted from blood mononuclear cells, with the same DNA used for both TCR and STAT3 sequencing. An Illumina MiSeq was used to sequence the TCRbeta libraries, yielding an average of about 41,000 productive templates per sample. TCRbeta CDR3 libraries were generated with the immunoSEQ assay using multiplex PCR amplification. The paper's data handling went like this. Repertoire diversity was calculated as previously defined, and values close to 0 indicated extremely monoclonal samples. Drawn from immuneACCESS, this table holds only the in-frame rearrangements with V and J called that TCRdb kept. Clones are partly lost; checked studies trace under half to an unresolved V gene and leave the rest unexplained. V and J calls and clone size follow that table, whereas D and trimming were derived from the DNA. This sample comprises approximately 42,000 clones, roughly 81% of them detected only once. The ten largest make up approximately 0.41% of the sample.

The chain employs TRBV14 and TRBJ2-7; TRBD1 is a weak D gene call, 5 bases matching. The source of this sequence is a human donor with T large granular lymphocyte leukemia. Some clones in this sample may be carry-over from other donors' samples. Sequencing was done on a sample of PBMCs. The CDR3 protein sequence reads: CASSQFQGGYEQYF. The DNA sequence follows: TGTGCCAGCAGCCAATTTCAGGGTGGGTACGAGCAGTACTTC.